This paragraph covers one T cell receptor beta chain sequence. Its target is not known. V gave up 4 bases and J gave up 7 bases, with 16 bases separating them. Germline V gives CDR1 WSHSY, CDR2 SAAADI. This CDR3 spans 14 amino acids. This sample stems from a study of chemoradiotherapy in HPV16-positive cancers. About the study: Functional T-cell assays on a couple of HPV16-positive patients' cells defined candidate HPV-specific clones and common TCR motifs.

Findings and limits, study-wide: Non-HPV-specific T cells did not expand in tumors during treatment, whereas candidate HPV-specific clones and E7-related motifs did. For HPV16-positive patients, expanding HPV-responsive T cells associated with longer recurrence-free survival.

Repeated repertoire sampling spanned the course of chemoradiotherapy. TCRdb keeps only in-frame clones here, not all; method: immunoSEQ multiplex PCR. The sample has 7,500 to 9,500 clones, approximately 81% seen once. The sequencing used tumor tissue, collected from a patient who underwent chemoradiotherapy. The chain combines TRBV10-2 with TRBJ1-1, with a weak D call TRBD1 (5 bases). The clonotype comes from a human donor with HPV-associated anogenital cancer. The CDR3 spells CASSVFGTNNEAFF. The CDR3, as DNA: TGCGCCAGCAGTGTTTTTGGGACGAATAATGAAGCTTTCTTT.